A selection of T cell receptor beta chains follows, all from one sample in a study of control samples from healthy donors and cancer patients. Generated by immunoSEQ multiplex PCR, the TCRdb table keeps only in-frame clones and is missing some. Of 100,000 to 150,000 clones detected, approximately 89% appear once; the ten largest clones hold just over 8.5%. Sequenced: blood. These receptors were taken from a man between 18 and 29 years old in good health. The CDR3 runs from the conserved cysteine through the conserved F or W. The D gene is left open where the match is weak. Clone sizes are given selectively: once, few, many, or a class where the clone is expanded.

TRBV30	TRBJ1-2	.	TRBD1	CAWSSGTGGSYGYTF	TGTGCCTGGAGTTCCGGGACAGGGGGTTCCTATGGCTACACCTTC
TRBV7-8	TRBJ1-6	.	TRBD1	CASSSGLTGRYQRKNSPLHF	TGTGCCAGCAGCTCGGGCTTGACAGGGCGTTACCAAAGGAAGAATTCACCCCTCCACTTT
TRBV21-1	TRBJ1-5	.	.	CASSNDTSYSNQPQHF	TGTGCCAGCAGCAACGACACAAGCTATAGCAATCAGCCCCAGCATTTT
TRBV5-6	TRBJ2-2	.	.	CASSIGHFGGELFF	TGTGCCAGCAGCATCGGACATTTTGGCGGGGAGCTGTTTTTT
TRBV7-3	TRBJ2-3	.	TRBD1	CASSTLGTGTDTQYF	TGTGCCAGCAGCACTCTGGGGACAGGTACAGATACGCAGTATTTT
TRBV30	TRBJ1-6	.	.	CAWSVRESRSSYNSPLHF	TGTGCCTGGAGTGTACGAGAGAGTCGGAGCTCCTATAATTCACCCCTCCACTTT
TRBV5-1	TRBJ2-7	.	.	CASSLGRPSSYEQYF	TGCGCCAGCAGCTTGGGACGCCCGAGCTCCTACGAGCAGTACTTC
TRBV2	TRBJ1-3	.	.	CASSAATGRSGNTIYF	TGTGCCAGCAGCGCCGCAACAGGGCGCTCTGGAAACACCATATATTTT
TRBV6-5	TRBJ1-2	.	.	CASTSGVWGYTF	TGTGCCAGCACCTCGGGAGTTTGGGGCTACACCTTC
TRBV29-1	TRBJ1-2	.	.	CSVDLGAYGYTF	TGCAGCGTGGACCTGGGGGCCTATGGCTACACCTTC
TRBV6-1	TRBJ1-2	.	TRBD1	CASSEQGEVYGYTF	TGTGCCAGCAGTGAACAGGGGGAGGTCTATGGCTACACCTTC
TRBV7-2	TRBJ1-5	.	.	CASSLLPGGNQPQHF	TGTGCCAGCAGCTTATTACCAGGGGGCAATCAGCCCCAGCATTTT
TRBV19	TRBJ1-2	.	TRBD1	CASNPGGGGPYGYTF	TGTGCCAGTAACCCGGGAGGGGGCGGACCCTATGGCTACACCTTC
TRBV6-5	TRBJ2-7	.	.	CASSYGQPLLRYEQYF	TGTGCCAGCAGTTACGGACAGCCTCTACTTCGATACGAGCAGTACTTC
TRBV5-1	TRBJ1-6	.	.	CASSPGDWDSPLHF	TGCGCCAGCAGCCCAGGTGACTGGGATTCACCCCTCCACTTT
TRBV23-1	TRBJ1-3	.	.	CASSRQGLSGNTIYF	TGCGCCAGCAGTCGGCAGGGACTCTCTGGAAACACCATATATTTT
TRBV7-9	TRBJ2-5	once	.	CASSLPPQETQYF	TGTGCCAGCAGCTTACCGCCGCAAGAGACCCAGTACTTC
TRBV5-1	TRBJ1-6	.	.	CASSALDRSRSPLHF	TGCGCCAGCAGCGCCTTGGACAGAAGTCGTTCACCCCTCCACTTT
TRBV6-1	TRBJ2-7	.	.	CASSEVRSPAEQYF	TGTGCCAGCAGTGAAGTCCGAAGTCCGGCTGAGCAGTACTTC
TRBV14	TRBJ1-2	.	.	CASSARDPTYGYTF	TGTGCCAGCAGCGCCCGGGACCCAACCTATGGCTACACCTTC
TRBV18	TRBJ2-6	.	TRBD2	CASSSPIRGVSGANVLTF	TGTGCCAGCTCATCCCCTATACGGGGGGTTTCTGGGGCCAACGTCCTGACTTTC
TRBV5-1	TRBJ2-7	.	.	CASSSRVGASEQYF	TGCGCCAGCAGCTCCCGGGTGGGGGCCAGCGAGCAGTACTTC
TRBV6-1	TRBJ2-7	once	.	CASSEVLRPYEQYF	TGTGCCAGCAGTGAAGTTCTCAGGCCCTACGAGCAGTACTTC
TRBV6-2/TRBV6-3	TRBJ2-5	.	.	CASSFPTPSQYF	TGTGCCAGCAGTTTCCCGACTCCCTCCCAGTACTTC
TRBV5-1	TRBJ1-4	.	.	CASSRTPPTRDEKLFF	TGCGCCAGCAGCAGGACTCCCCCAACGAGGGATGAAAAACTGTTTTTT
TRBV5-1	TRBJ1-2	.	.	CASSLETDYGYTF	TGCGCCAGCAGCTTGGAGACAGACTATGGCTACACCTTC
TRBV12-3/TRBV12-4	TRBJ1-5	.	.	CASTKGFNQPQHF	TGTGCCAGCACCAAGGGGTTCAATCAGCCCCAGCATTTT
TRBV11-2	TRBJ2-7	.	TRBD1	CASSLVFTGVNPYEQYF	TGTGCCAGCAGCTTAGTATTTACAGGGGTGAATCCCTACGAGCAGTACTTC
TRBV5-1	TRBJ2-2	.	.	CASSLGGLPNTGELFF	TGCGCCAGCAGCTTGGGAGGGCTTCCGAACACCGGGGAGCTGTTTTTT
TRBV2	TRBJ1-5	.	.	CASSERRRGQPQHF	TGTGCCAGCAGCGAGCGGCGGCGAGGCCAGCCCCAGCATTTT
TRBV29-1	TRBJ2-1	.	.	CSVDRDVGSNEQFF	TGCAGCGTTGATCGGGACGTAGGTTCCAATGAGCAGTTCTTC
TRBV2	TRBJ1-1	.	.	CASESGNTEAFF	TGTGCCAGCGAGTCGGGGAACACTGAAGCTTTCTTT
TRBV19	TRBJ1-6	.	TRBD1	CASSIRQGSGSYNSPLHF	TGTGCCAGTAGTATCAGACAGGGGTCCGGCTCCTATAATTCACCCCTCCACTTT
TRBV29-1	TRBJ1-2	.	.	CSAGREHYGYTF	TGCAGCGCCGGCCGGGAACACTATGGCTACACCTTC
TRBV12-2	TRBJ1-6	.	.	CASRLAEIRGILDNSPPHF	TGTGCAAGTCGCTTAGCCGAAATAAGGGGGATTTTGGATAATTCACCCCCCCACTTT
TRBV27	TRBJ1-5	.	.	CASSPGWVNQPQHF	TGTGCCAGCAGTCCGGGGTGGGTCAATCAGCCCCAGCATTTT
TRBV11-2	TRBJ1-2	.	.	CASSLVSTGYGYTF	TGTGCCAGCAGCTTAGTTTCGACAGGTTATGGCTACACCTTC
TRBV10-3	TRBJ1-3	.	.	CAISEEASGNTIYF	TGTGCCATCAGTGAGGAGGCCTCTGGAAACACCATATATTTT
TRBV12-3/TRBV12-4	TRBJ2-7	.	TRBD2	CASSWDYTYEQYF	TGTGCCAGCAGTTGGGACTACACCTACGAGCAGTACTTC
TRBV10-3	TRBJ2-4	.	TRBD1	CATGQGAENIQYF	TGTGCCACCGGACAGGGGGCGGAAAACATTCAGTACTTC
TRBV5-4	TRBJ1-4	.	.	CASSPGTEAPTNEKLFF	TGTGCCAGCAGCCCCGGGACGGAGGCCCCAACTAATGAAAAACTGTTTTTT
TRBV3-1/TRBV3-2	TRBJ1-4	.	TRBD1	CASSPGQGGGVFEKLFF	TGTGCCAGCAGCCCGGGACAGGGTGGTGGAGTGTTTGAAAAACTGTTTTTT
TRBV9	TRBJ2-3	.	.	CASSASTSTDTQYF	TGTGCCAGCAGCGCGTCCACTAGCACAGATACGCAGTATTTT
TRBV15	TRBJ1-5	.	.	CATSRDWGNSNQPQHF	TGTGCCACCAGCAGAGATTGGGGGAATAGCAATCAGCCCCAGCATTTT
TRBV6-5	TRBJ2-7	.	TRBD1	CASRYTGTGTEQYF	TGTGCCAGCAGGTACACTGGGACAGGGACCGAGCAGTACTTC
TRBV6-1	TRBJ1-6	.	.	CASSERDLHF	TGTGCCAGCAGTGAAAGGGATCTCCACTTT
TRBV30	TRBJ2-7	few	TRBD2	CAWNSRGISYEQYF	TGTGCCTGGAACTCGCGGGGGATCTCCTACGAGCAGTACTTC
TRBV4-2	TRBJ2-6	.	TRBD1	CASSQDRDSSGANVLTF	TGTGCCAGCAGCCAAGACCGGGACAGCTCTGGGGCCAACGTCCTGACTTTC
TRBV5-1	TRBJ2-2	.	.	CASRVGSTGELFF	TGCGCCAGCAGAGTAGGAAGCACCGGGGAGCTGTTTTTT
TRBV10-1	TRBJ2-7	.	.	CASSESVEGGYEQYF	TGCGCCAGCAGTGAGTCGGTAGAGGGAGGATACGAGCAGTACTTC
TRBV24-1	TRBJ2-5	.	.	CATGTGAAETQYF	TGTGCCACCGGGACGGGTGCGGCAGAGACCCAGTACTTC
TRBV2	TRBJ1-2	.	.	CASRGDRSPNYGYTF	TGTGCCAGCAGGGGCGACAGGTCTCCTAACTATGGCTACACCTTC
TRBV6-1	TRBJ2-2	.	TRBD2	CASSEVPAGVSGELFF	TGTGCCAGCAGTGAAGTCCCAGCGGGGGTCTCCGGGGAGCTGTTTTTT
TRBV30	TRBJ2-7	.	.	CAWRPDAPYEQYF	TGTGCCTGGAGACCTGACGCCCCCTACGAGCAGTACTTC
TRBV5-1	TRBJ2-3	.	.	CASSLASWDTQYF	TGCGCCAGCAGCTTGGCCTCGTGGGATACGCAGTATTTT